A selection of T cell receptor beta chains follows, all from one sample in a study of memory CD4+ T cells and cytomegalovirus serostatus. Repertoires were generated with immunoSEQ multiplex PCR, while TCRdb's copy carries only in-frame clones and drops some. The table lists roughly 49,000 clones, around 82% of them singletons, with 0.77% in the top ten. What was sequenced was memory CD4+ T cells from blood. All receptors come from an adult in good health and CMV-seronegative. Both conserved end residues are part of each CDR3. Fields, in order: D gene, V gene, clone size, J gene, CDR3 DNA, CDR3 protein. The D gene is left open where the match is weak. Some rows have no size entry. The others give once, few or many, or a class for an expanded clone.

D gene: -; V gene: TRBV19; clone size: -; J gene: TRBJ1-1; CDR3 DNA: TGTGCCAGTAGCCCCCCCCGAGTGAACACTGAAGCTTTCTTT; CDR3 protein: CASSPPRVNTEAFF
D gene: -; V gene: TRBV27; clone size: -; J gene: TRBJ2-1; CDR3 DNA: TGTGCCAGCAGCCGACTAGGTCCAAACAATGAGCAGTTCTTC; CDR3 protein: CASSRLGPNNEQFF
D gene: -; V gene: TRBV4-1; clone size: -; J gene: TRBJ2-2; CDR3 DNA: TGCGCCAGCAGCCAAGATCTTCCGGGGGCCCTAACCGGGGAGCTGTTTTTT; CDR3 protein: CASSQDLPGALTGELFF
D gene: -; V gene: TRBV19; clone size: once; J gene: TRBJ2-6; CDR3 DNA: TGTGCCAGTAGTATAGAGCTGGGTGGTGGGGCCAACGTCCTGACTTTC; CDR3 protein: CASSIELGGGANVLTF
D gene: TRBD1; V gene: TRBV2; clone size: -; J gene: TRBJ2-1; CDR3 DNA: TGTGCCAGCAGTGCGACGGACAGGGGTGGAACCTACAATGAGCAGTTCTTC; CDR3 protein: CASSATDRGGTYNEQFF
D gene: -; V gene: TRBV27; clone size: -; J gene: TRBJ2-1; CDR3 DNA: TGTGCCAGCAGTTTCAGGGGCTCCAACAATGAGCAGTTCTTC; CDR3 protein: CASSFRGSNNEQFF
D gene: TRBD2; V gene: TRBV27; clone size: -; J gene: TRBJ2-7; CDR3 DNA: TGTGCCAGCAGTGTTAGGGAGGGATTCGAGCAGTACTTC; CDR3 protein: CASSVREGFEQYF
D gene: -; V gene: TRBV6-6; clone size: few; J gene: TRBJ2-7; CDR3 DNA: TGTGCCAGCAAACCCGAGGACAGACCGACCTACGAGCAGTACTTC; CDR3 protein: CASKPEDRPTYEQYF
D gene: -; V gene: TRBV28; clone size: -; J gene: TRBJ2-5; CDR3 DNA: TGTGCCAGCAGTTACCCAACGGCAGGAGGCGTCGAGACCCAGTACTTC; CDR3 protein: CASSYPTAGGVETQYF
D gene: -; V gene: TRBV19; clone size: -; J gene: TRBJ1-2; CDR3 DNA: TGTGCCAGTAGTATGGGGTTCAGGGGAGAGTATGGCTACACCTTC; CDR3 protein: CASSMGFRGEYGYTF
D gene: TRBD2; V gene: TRBV15; clone size: -; J gene: TRBJ2-2; CDR3 DNA: TGTGCCACCCTTGACCCTAGCGGGACACCAACCGGGGAGCTGTTTTTT; CDR3 protein: CATLDPSGTPTGELFF
D gene: TRBD1; V gene: TRBV29-1; clone size: -; J gene: TRBJ2-7; CDR3 DNA: TGCAGCGTTGGACAGGGGTTCTCCTACGAGCAGTACTTC; CDR3 protein: CSVGQGFSYEQYF
D gene: -; V gene: TRBV5-1; clone size: -; J gene: TRBJ2-3; CDR3 DNA: TGCGCCAGCAGCTTGAGGGGTACTTACACAGATACGCAGTATTTT; CDR3 protein: CASSLRGTYTDTQYF
D gene: -; V gene: TRBV5-5; clone size: -; J gene: TRBJ2-2; CDR3 DNA: TGTGCCAGCAGCCCGATTGCGGGGCAGGGAAACACCGGGGAGCTGTTTTTT; CDR3 protein: CASSPIAGQGNTGELFF
D gene: -; V gene: TRBV5-1; clone size: -; J gene: TRBJ2-1; CDR3 DNA: TGCGCCAGCAGCTTGGTCGAGGGGCTTGAACGGAATGAGCAGTTCTTC; CDR3 protein: CASSLVEGLERNEQFF
D gene: TRBD1; V gene: TRBV6-6; clone size: -; J gene: TRBJ1-6; CDR3 DNA: TGTGCCAGCAGTCCTCCGGGACAGGGGGATTCACCCCTCCACTTT; CDR3 protein: CASSPPGQGDSPLHF
D gene: -; V gene: TRBV5-6; clone size: -; J gene: TRBJ1-3; CDR3 DNA: TGTGCCAGCAGCTTGACCGGGGATGGAAACACCATATATTTT; CDR3 protein: CASSLTGDGNTIYF
D gene: -; V gene: TRBV6-5; clone size: -; J gene: TRBJ1-1; CDR3 DNA: TGTGCCAGCAGTTACGGGGGGGCAGCTGAAGCTTTCTTT; CDR3 protein: CASSYGGAAEAFF
D gene: -; V gene: TRBV7-2; clone size: -; J gene: TRBJ2-3; CDR3 DNA: TGTGCCACCGGGACTTCAACACCCGCTGGAGATACGCAGTATTTT; CDR3 protein: CATGTSTPAGDTQYF
D gene: -; V gene: TRBV7-2; clone size: -; J gene: TRBJ2-2; CDR3 DNA: TGTGCCAGCAGTGGACAGCTCCCCGGGGAGCTGTTTTTT; CDR3 protein: CASSGQLPGELFF
D gene: TRBD1; V gene: TRBV6-6; clone size: few; J gene: TRBJ1-1; CDR3 DNA: TGTGCCGCCCTGGGACAGACGAACACTGAAGCTTTCTTT; CDR3 protein: CAALGQTNTEAFF
D gene: -; V gene: TRBV2; clone size: -; J gene: TRBJ1-5; CDR3 DNA: TGTGCCAGCTCCGGGGACGGGGCGGGGTATAGCAATCAGCCCCAGCATTTT; CDR3 protein: CASSGDGAGYSNQPQHF
D gene: -; V gene: TRBV5-5; clone size: -; J gene: TRBJ2-7; CDR3 DNA: TGTGCCAGCAGCTTGTACTGGACAGAACAGCAGTACTTC; CDR3 protein: CASSLYWTEQQYF
D gene: TRBD1; V gene: TRBV2; clone size: -; J gene: TRBJ1-6; CDR3 DNA: TGTGCCAGCAGGGGGGACAGTAAGAATTCACCCCTCCACTTT; CDR3 protein: CASRGDSKNSPLHF
D gene: -; V gene: TRBV9; clone size: -; J gene: TRBJ2-2; CDR3 DNA: TGTGCCAGCAGCCCCCATTTCGCCGGGATCAGAAGGGCCGGGGAGCTGTTTTTT; CDR3 protein: CASSPHFAGIRRAGELFF
D gene: -; V gene: TRBV5-5; clone size: few; J gene: TRBJ1-5; CDR3 DNA: TGTGCCAGCAGCTTGCACCCGAATCAGCCCCAGCATTTT; CDR3 protein: CASSLHPNQPQHF
D gene: TRBD2; V gene: TRBV7-6; clone size: -; J gene: TRBJ2-3; CDR3 DNA: TGTGCCAGCAGCATACTAGCGGGGGGTAGCACAGATACGCAGTATTTT; CDR3 protein: CASSILAGGSTDTQYF
D gene: -; V gene: TRBV6-1; clone size: -; J gene: TRBJ1-2; CDR3 DNA: TGTGCCAGCAGAGCTAGGGGGGGACGTGGCTACACCTTC; CDR3 protein: CASRARGGRGYTF